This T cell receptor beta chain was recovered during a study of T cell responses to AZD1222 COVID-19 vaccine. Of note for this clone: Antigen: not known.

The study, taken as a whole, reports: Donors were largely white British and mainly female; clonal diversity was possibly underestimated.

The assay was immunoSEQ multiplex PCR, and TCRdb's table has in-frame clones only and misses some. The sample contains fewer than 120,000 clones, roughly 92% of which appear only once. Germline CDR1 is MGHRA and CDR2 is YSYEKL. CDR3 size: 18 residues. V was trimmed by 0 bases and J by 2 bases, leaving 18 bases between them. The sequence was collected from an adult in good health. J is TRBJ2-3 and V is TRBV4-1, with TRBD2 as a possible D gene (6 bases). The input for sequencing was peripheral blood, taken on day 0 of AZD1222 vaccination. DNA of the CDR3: TGCGCCAGCAGCCAAGAATGGAGTAGCGGTGTGTTCACAGATACGCAGTATTTT. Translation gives CASSQEWSSGVFTDTQYF.